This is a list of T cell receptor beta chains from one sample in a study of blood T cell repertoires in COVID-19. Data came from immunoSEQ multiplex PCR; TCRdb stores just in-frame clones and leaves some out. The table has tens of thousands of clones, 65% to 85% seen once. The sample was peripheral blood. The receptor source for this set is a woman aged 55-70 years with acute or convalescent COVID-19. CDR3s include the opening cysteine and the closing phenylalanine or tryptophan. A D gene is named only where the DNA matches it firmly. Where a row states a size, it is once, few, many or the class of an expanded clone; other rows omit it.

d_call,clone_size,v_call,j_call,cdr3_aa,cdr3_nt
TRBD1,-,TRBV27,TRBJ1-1,CASSYRGYTEAFF,TGTGCCAGCAGTTACAGGGGGTACACTGAAGCTTTCTTT
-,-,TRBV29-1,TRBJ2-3,CSVEKGADTQYF,TGCAGCGTTGAAAAGGGGGCAGATACGCAGTATTTT
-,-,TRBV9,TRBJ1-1,CASTIGPGVTEAFF,TGTGCCAGCACCATCGGACCCGGGGTCACTGAAGCTTTCTTT
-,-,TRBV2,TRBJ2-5,CASRSNNAETQYF,TGTGCCAGCAGGTCGAATAATGCGGAGACCCAGTACTTC
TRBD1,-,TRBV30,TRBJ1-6,CAWSRTGNNSPLHF,TGTGCCTGGAGCAGGACAGGCAATAATTCACCCCTCCACTTT
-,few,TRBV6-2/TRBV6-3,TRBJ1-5,CASSYGGSNQPQHF,TGTGCCAGCAGTTACGGGGGGAGCAATCAGCCCCAGCATTTT
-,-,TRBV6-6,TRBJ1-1,CASRPGRGTEAFF,TGTGCCAGCAGACCCGGACGGGGCACTGAAGCTTTCTTT
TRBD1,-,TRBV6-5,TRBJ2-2,CAIRSGGDNTGELFF,TGTGCGATACGATCAGGGGGCGATAACACCGGGGAGCTGTTTTTT
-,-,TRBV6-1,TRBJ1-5,CASSDGTFNQPQHF,TGTGCCAGCAGTGACGGTACCTTCAATCAGCCCCAGCATTTT
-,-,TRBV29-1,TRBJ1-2,CSVDQGSYGYTF,TGCAGCGTTGATCAGGGGTCCTATGGCTACACCTTC
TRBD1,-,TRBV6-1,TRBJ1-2,CASSERDRGYGYTF,TGTGCCAGCAGTGAACGAGACAGGGGATATGGCTACACCTTC
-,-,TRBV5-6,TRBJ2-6,CASSLVRAGANVLTF,TGTGCCAGCAGCTTGGTCAGGGCTGGGGCCAACGTCCTGACTTTC
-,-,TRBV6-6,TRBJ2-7,CASRIPGESGEQYF,TGTGCCAGCAGGATTCCAGGGGAATCCGGGGAGCAGTACTTC
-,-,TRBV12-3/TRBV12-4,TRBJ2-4,CASSQGIHHIQYF,TGTGCCAGCAGTCAGGGAATTCATCACATTCAGTACTTC
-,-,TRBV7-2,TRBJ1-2,CASSLGSTSYGYTF,TGTGCCAGCAGCTTAGGGAGTACCAGCTATGGCTACACCTTC
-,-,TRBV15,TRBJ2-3,CATSETESTDTQYF,TGTGCCACCAGTGAGACAGAAAGCACAGATACGCAGTATTTT
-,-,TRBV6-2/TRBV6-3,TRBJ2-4,CASSPLGASKNIQYF,TGTGCCAGCAGTCCACTGGGGGCGTCCAAAAACATTCAGTACTTC
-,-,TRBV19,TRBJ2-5,CASSPHSTDRIQETQYF,TGTGCCAGTAGTCCCCACAGCACGGACAGAATACAAGAGACCCAGTACTTC
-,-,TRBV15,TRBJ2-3,CATSRDLGTDTQYF,TGTGCCACCAGCAGAGATCTCGGCACAGATACGCAGTATTTT
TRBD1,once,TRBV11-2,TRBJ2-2,CASSSTGGANTGELFF,TGTGCCAGCAGCTCGACAGGGGGCGCGAACACCGGGGAGCTGTTTTTT
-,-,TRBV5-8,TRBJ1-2,CASSPTVNYGYTF,TGTGCCAGCAGCCCGACAGTTAACTATGGCTACACCTTC
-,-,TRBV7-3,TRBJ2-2,CASSRGLTNTGELFF,TGTGCCAGCAGCCGGGGACTGACAAACACCGGGGAGCTGTTTTTT
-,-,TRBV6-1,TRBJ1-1,CASSEQGMGTEAFF,TGTGCCAGCAGTGAACAGGGCATGGGCACTGAAGCTTTCTTT
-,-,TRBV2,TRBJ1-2,CASIPLGGEWNGYTF,TGTGCCAGCATCCCCTTAGGGGGTGAGTGGAATGGCTACACCTTC
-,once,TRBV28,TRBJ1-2,CASSLFSRGYTF,TGTGCCAGCAGTTTATTTTCTCGTGGCTACACCTTC
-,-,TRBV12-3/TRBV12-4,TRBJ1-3,CASSLLLNTIYF,TGTGCCAGCAGCCTGTTACTAAACACCATATATTTT
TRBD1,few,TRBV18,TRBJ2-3,CASSYDRELDTQYF,TGTGCCAGCTCCTACGACAGGGAACTGGATACGCAGTATTTT
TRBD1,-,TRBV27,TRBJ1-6,CASSLSSRGPLHF,TGTGCCAGCAGTTTGTCCTCCAGGGGGCCCCTCCACTTT
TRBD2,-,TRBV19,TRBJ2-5,CASSPRTSGGPTRQETQYF,TGTGCCAGTAGTCCACGGACTAGCGGGGGCCCAACGAGACAAGAGACCCAGTACTTC
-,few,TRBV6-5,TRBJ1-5,CASTGDSNQPQHF,TGTGCCAGCACGGGGGACAGCAATCAGCCCCAGCATTTT
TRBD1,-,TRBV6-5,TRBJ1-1,CASSLDRDTEAFF,TGTGCCAGCAGTCTGGACAGGGACACTGAAGCTTTCTTT
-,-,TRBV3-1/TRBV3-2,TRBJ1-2,CASSQGSTDGYTF,TGTGCCAGCAGCCAAGGGAGTACCGATGGCTACACCTTC
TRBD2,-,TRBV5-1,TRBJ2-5,CASMGGKPPGMKTQYF,TGCGCCAGCATGGGGGGGAAACCTCCGGGGATGAAGACCCAGTACTTC
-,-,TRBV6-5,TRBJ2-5,CASSYSQGPILETQYF,TGTGCCAGCAGTTACTCCCAGGGGCCCATTCTGGAGACCCAGTACTTC
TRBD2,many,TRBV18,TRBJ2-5,CASSPGGEETQYF,TGTGCCAGCTCACCGGGGGGGGAAGAGACCCAGTACTTC
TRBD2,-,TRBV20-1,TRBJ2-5,CSASGGGLEETQYF,TGCAGTGCTAGTGGGGGGGGATTAGAAGAGACCCAGTACTTC
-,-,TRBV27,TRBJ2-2,CASSLRDPLNTGELFF,TGTGCCAGCAGTTTGAGGGATCCCCTGAACACCGGGGAGCTGTTTTTT
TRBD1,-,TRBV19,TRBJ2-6,CASLDRGRANVLTF,TGTGCCAGCCTGGACAGGGGGCGCGCCAACGTCCTGACTTTC
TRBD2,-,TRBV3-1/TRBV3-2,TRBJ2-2,CASSPKRGANTGELFF,TGTGCCAGCAGCCCCAAGCGGGGGGCTAACACCGGGGAGCTGTTTTTT
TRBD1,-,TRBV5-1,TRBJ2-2,CASSPGQSDSGELFF,TGCGCCAGCAGCCCGGGACAGTCCGACTCCGGGGAGCTGTTTTTT
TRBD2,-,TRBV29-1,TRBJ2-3,CSVEGGTGGRTDTQYF,TGCAGCGTTGAAGGGGGAACGGGGGGGCGGACAGATACGCAGTATTTT
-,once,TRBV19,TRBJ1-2,CASSIGGVNYGYTF,TGTGCCAGTAGTATCGGAGGCGTTAACTATGGCTACACCTTC
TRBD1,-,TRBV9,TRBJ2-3,CASSVAPGQGRGSTDTQYF,TGTGCCAGCAGCGTAGCCCCGGGACAGGGACGTGGGAGCACAGATACGCAGTATTTT
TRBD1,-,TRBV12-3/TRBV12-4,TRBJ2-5,CASSQDRGETQYF,TGTGCCAGCAGTCAGGACAGGGGAGAGACCCAGTACTTC
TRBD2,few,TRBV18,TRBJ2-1,CASSPPTSGGASEQFF,TGTGCCAGCTCACCACCGACTAGCGGGGGGGCGAGTGAGCAGTTCTTC
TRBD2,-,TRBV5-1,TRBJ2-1,CASSLRTSGEQFF,TGCGCCAGCAGCCTACGGACTAGCGGTGAGCAGTTCTTC
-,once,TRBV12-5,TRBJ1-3,CASGLPPWANRSSGNTIYF,TGTGCTAGTGGTTTGCCACCCTGGGCAAACAGAAGCTCTGGAAACACCATATATTTT
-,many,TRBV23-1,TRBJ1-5,CASSQSRQLNQPQHF,TGCGCCAGCAGTCAATCGAGACAGCTCAATCAGCCCCAGCATTTT
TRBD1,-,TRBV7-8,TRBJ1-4,CAGAGGLNEKLFF,TGTGCCGGGGCAGGGGGTCTTAATGAAAAACTGTTTTTT
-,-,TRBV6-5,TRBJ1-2,CASSAGTAPNYGYTF,TGTGCCAGCAGCGCGGGGACGGCCCCTAACTATGGCTACACCTTC
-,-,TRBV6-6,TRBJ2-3,CASRSGQDTQYF,TGTGCCAGCAGATCGGGTCAGGATACGCAGTATTTT
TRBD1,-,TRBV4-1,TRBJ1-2,CASSQTGEGGYTF,TGCGCCAGCAGCCAGACAGGGGAAGGTGGCTACACCTTC
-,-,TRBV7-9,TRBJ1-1,CASSLPGMNTEAFF,TGTGCCAGCAGCTTACCGGGAATGAACACTGAAGCTTTCTTT